These 22 T cell receptor beta chains came from one sample sequenced in a study of control samples from healthy donors and cancer patients. Clones were read by immunoSEQ multiplex PCR, and TCRdb kept only the in-frame ones, dropping some. The sample records about 150,000 clones, nearly 95% being singletons. The sequenced sample consisted of blood. These receptors all come from a man aged 50 to 60 in good health.

The rearrangement uses TRBV7-9 and TRBJ2-3, with D tentatively TRBD2 (6 bases). V lost 4 bases, J lost 6 bases, and 14 bases lay in between. The CDR3 consists of 14 residues. Germline V CDR1 and CDR2: SEHNR, FQNEAQ (reference sequence). CDR3 nucleotide sequence: TGTGCCAGCAGCTCCCCGGGAGTCGCGGATACGCAGTATTTT. Translated: CASSSPGVADTQYF. The full variable domain, in which reference TRBV7-9 and TRBJ2-3 provide the parts outside the CDR3, is DTGVSQNPRHKITKRGQNVTFRCDPISEHNRLYWYRQTLGQGPEFLTYFQNEAQLEKSRLLSDRFSAERPKGSFSTLEIQRTEQGDSAMYLCASSSPGVADTQYFGPGTRLTVL.

This clone was seen a few times. V and J are TRBV28 and TRBJ2-1, with TRBD1 matching 8 bases. The CDR3 loop spans 13 amino acids. Germline V gene sequence: CDR1 MDHEN, CDR2 SYDVKM. V lost 9 bases, J lost 7 bases, and 8 bases stayed unmatched. CDR3 nucleotides: TGTGCCAGTGGACAGGGTGGGGAAAATGAGCAGTTCTTC. Translating gives CASGQGGENEQFF.

This rearrangement joins TRBV20-1 to TRBJ2-7; D call uncertain. The V and J ends lost 3 bases and 2 bases respectively, with 2 bases between them. The CDR3 covers 10 residues. Looked up from germline, CDR1 is DFQATT and CDR2 is SNEGSKA (reference sequence). As DNA, the CDR3 is TGCAGTGCTAGCCCCTACGAGCAGTACTTC. This sequence encodes CSASPYEQYF.

The chain links TRBV19 to TRBJ2-5, with D perhaps TRBD2 (5 bases). This CDR3 has 14 amino acids. Trimming pared 4 bases from V and 4 bases from J, leaving 13 bases between. Germline lookup yields CDR1 LNHDA and CDR2 SQIVND (reference sequence). The CDR3 region has the DNA TGTGCCAGTAGTAGACTGGGTGCGGGAGAGACCCAGTACTTC. This translates into CASSRLGAGETQYF.

The rearrangement joins TRBV11-2 to TRBJ1-2; 7 bases are shared with TRBD1. CDR3 length equals 12 residues. Germline V gene lookup returns CDR1 SGHAT and CDR2 FQNNGV. Germline trimming cut 4 bases from V and 5 bases from J; bases unmatched to any gene: 1. The CDR3 reads CASSWGQYGYTF. CDR3 coding DNA: TGTGCCAGCAGCTGGGGACAGTATGGCTACACCTTC.

The chain carries TRBV11-2 and TRBJ2-5; D remains ambiguous. The CDR3 has 13 residues. Per the germline V gene, CDR1 is SGHAT and CDR2 is FQNNGV. V shed 4 bases and J shed 4 bases, with 10 bases lying between them. Here the CDR3 reads CASSSQWGETQYF. The CDR3 DNA follows: TGTGCCAGCAGCTCACAATGGGGAGAGACCCAGTACTTC.

The chain links TRBV11-3 to TRBJ1-3; D is uncertain. From germline, CDR1 is SGHNT and CDR2 YENEEA. The CDR3 runs 14 residues. Trimming took off 2 bases at V and 1 base at J, with 6 bases between the two ends. The CDR3 DNA sequence: TGTGCCAGCAGCTTATCGGGATCTGGAAACACCATATATTTT. Its translation: CASSLSGSGNTIYF.

V is TRBV12-5 and J is TRBJ1-1, with D tentatively TRBD1 (6 bases). The germline gives CDR1 LGHNT, CDR2 FRNRAP. The CDR3 is 13 amino acids. With 9 bases removed from V and 3 bases from J, the gap between germline ends came to 14 bases. In DNA form, the CDR3 reads TGTGCTAGCAGGGGCGAAGAGTACACTGAAGCTTTCTTT. Protein: CASRGEEYTEAFF.

This clone was seen just once. The J gene is TRBJ2-7, the V gene TRBV4-2, with D unclear. The germline CDR1 and CDR2 sequences are LGHNA and YNFKEQ. The V end was cut by 1 base, the J end by 7 bases, with 11 bases between. The CDR3 consists of 13 residues. The CDR3 sequence is CASSQAPPEEQYF. In DNA form, the CDR3 reads TGTGCCAGCAGCCAAGCCCCCCCGGAGGAGCAGTACTTC.

CDR3 nucleotides: TGCGCCAGCAGCTTACAGCGGGAGGGCCTGCCCGAGCAGTACTTC. Its translation is CASSLQREGLPEQYF. J is TRBJ2-7 and V is TRBV5-1; the match to TRBD2 covers 10 bases. This CDR3 contains 15 residues. The germline V gene has CDR1 SGHRS and CDR2 YFSETQ. V shed 2 bases and J 6 bases; nucleotides not matched to a gene: 8. Complete variable domain (other parts from reference TRBV5-1 and TRBJ2-7): KAGVTQTPRYLIKTRGQQVTLSCSPISGHRSVSWYQQTPGQGLQFLFEYFSETQRNKGNFPGRFSGRQFSNSRSEMNVSTLELGDSALYLCASSLQREGLPEQYFGPGTRLTVT.

This chain links TRBV5-1 with TRBJ2-2; 8 bases fit TRBD2. There are 16 residues in the CDR3. Trimming cost V 2 bases and J 6 bases; bases outside gene matches: 9. Germline loops: CDR1 SGHRS, CDR2 YFSETQ. DNA of the CDR3: TGCGCCAGCAGCTTACACGGAGCGGGAGTTTCCGGGGAGCTGTTTTTT. As protein: CASSLHGAGVSGELFF.

The chain carries TRBV10-1 and TRBJ2-7; 10 bases match TRBD2. V lost 5 bases and J lost 2; bases outside the gene matches: 3. The CDR3 is 14 amino acids. The germline V gene encodes CDR1 WNHNN and CDR2 SYGVQD (reference sequence). DNA of the CDR3: TGCGCCAGCAGTTCTAGCGGGAGTACCTACGAGCAGTACTTC. It is translated as CASSSSGSTYEQYF.

The chain combines TRBV7-9 with TRBJ1-5; maybe TRBD1 (6 bases). The V gene's germline CDR1 is SEHNR and CDR2 FQNEAQ (reference sequence). The V end was cut by 1 base, the J end by 4 bases, with 8 bases between. This CDR3 region has 14 residues. DNA for the CDR3: TGTGCCAGCAGCTTAGATACAGGGAATCAGCCCCAGCATTTT. Translated: CASSLDTGNQPQHF. The entire variable domain, with the rest obtained from reference TRBV7-9 and TRBJ1-5, is as follows: DTGVSQNPRHKITKRGQNVTFRCDPISEHNRLYWYRQTLGQGPEFLTYFQNEAQLEKSRLLSDRFSAERPKGSFSTLEIQRTEQGDSAMYLCASSLDTGNQPQHFGDGTRLSIL.

The V call is TRBV6-5, the J call TRBJ1-4; D is possibly TRBD1 (5 bases). The CDR3 contains 14 residues. Per germline, CDR1 MNHEY and CDR2 SVGAGI. V lost 2 bases, J lost 12 bases, and 16 bases lay in between. CDR3 residues: CASSYGPRDPQLFF. DNA of the CDR3: TGTGCCAGCAGTTACGGCCCTAGGGACCCGCAACTGTTTTTT.

The chain links TRBV13 to TRBJ1-4; perhaps TRBD1 as D (5 bases). Trimming took off 3 bases at V and 5 bases at J, with 13 bases between the two ends. The CDR3 loop spans 15 amino acids. Per the germline V gene, CDR1 is PRHDT and CDR2 is FYEKMQ (reference sequence). The CDR3 DNA follows: TGTGCCAGCAGCTTGATGGGGAAGGGGAATGAAAAACTGTTTTTT. As protein: CASSLMGKGNEKLFF.

The chain combines TRBV5-1 with TRBJ2-5, with D hard to call. CDR1 is SGHRS and CDR2 is YFSETQ in the germline V gene. V was clipped by 1 base and J by 1 base, with 11 bases between them. There are 15 residues in the CDR3. The CDR3 reads CASSLTSDRQETQYF. Written as DNA, the CDR3 is TGCGCCAGCAGCTTGACCTCCGACCGCCAAGAGACCCAGTACTTC.

The chain joins TRBV30 to TRBJ2-7; 7 nucleotides match TRBD1. The length of the CDR3 is 12 residues. V was clipped by 5 bases and J by 2 bases; unmatched bases: 3. Germline assignment: CDR1 GTSNPN and CDR2 SVGIG (reference sequence). CDR3 protein: CAWSTGPYEQYF. The DNA for the CDR3 is TGTGCCTGGTCGACAGGGCCCTACGAGCAGTACTTC.

The rearrangement links TRBV29-1 to TRBJ1-1; 8 bases are shared with TRBD1. The CDR3 is 14 residues long. The trim removed 4 bases at V and 1 base at J, leaving 5 bases unmatched. The V gene's germline CDR1 is SQVTM and CDR2 ANQGSEA. The CDR3 protein is CSVGPGTGNTEAFF. DNA for the CDR3: TGCAGCGTTGGTCCCGGGACAGGGAACACTGAAGCTTTCTTT.

The rearrangement joins TRBV4-1 to TRBJ1-4; no reliable D call. The CDR3 is 14 amino acids. Germline V lookup: CDR1 MGHRA, CDR2 YSYEKL. With 1 base removed from V and 6 bases from J, the gap between germline ends came to 9 bases. This CDR3 reads CASSQGGIDEKLFF. CDR3 DNA: TGCGCCAGCAGCCAAGGCGGAATAGATGAAAAACTGTTTTTT.

The chain joins TRBV19 to TRBJ2-1; 7 bases fit TRBD1. The CDR3 is 15 residues long. From germline, CDR1 is LNHDA and CDR2 SQIVND (reference sequence). Unmatched junction bases numbered 11, after V lost 5 bases and J lost 7 bases. This CDR3 reads CASSSRAPRGNEQFF. CDR3 DNA sequence: TGTGCCAGTAGTTCCCGGGCCCCCAGGGGGAATGAGCAGTTCTTC.

The rearrangement uses TRBV29-1 and TRBJ2-3; 8 bases map to TRBD2. The germline CDR1 and CDR2 sequences are SQVTM and ANQGSEA. Trimming cost V 4 bases and J 7 bases; bases outside gene matches: 10. The CDR3 contains 14 residues. The chain's CDR3 is CSVASGRMMNTQYF. As DNA, the CDR3 is TGCAGCGTTGCTAGCGGGCGTATGATGAATACGCAGTATTTT.

J is TRBJ1-1 and V is TRBV7-3; D call uncertain. V was pared by 3 bases and J by 5 bases, with 10 bases between. CDR3 size: 13 residues. The germline gives CDR1 SGHTA, CDR2 FQGTGA. CDR3 coding DNA: TGTGCCAGCAGCTTCAACCCGGGGACTGAAGCTTTCTTT. Translation: CASSFNPGTEAFF.